The sequence of this T cell receptor (beta chain) was determined in a study of identical twins. Template switching, a step in the protocol, added a universal primer site, and cDNA carried unique molecular identifiers. TCRdb itself ran the 5' RACE reads through MiXCR, one entry per CDR3 protein. The data show roughly 1,500,000 distinct CDR3 sequences, less than 35% seen once. Germline values: CDR1 SNHLY, CDR2 FYNNEI. The CDR3 is 15 amino acids. Sequencing was carried out using cord blood. The receptor's source is a newborn girl in good health. The V and J genes are TRBV2 and TRBJ2-5; D possibly corresponds to TRBD2 (6 bases). CDR3 protein: CVGSGGLSTQETQYF. The CDR3 DNA follows: TGTGTCGGCAGTGGAGGGTTATCTACGCAAGAGACCCAGTACTTC.